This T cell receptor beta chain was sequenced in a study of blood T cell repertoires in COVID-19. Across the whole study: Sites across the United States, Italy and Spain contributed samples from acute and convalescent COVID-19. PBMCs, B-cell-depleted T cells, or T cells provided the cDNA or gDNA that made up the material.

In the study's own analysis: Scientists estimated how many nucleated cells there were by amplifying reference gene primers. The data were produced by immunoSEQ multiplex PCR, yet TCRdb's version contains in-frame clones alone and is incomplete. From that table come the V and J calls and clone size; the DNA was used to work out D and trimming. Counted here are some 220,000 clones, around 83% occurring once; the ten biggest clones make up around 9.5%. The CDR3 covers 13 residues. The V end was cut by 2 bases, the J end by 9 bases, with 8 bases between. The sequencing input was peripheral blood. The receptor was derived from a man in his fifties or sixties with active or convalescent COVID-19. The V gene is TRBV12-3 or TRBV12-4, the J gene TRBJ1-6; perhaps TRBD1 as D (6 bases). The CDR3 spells CASSLSRGSPLHF. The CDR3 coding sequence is TGTGCCAGCAGTTTATCCAGGGGTTCACCCCTCCACTTT.